The clone carrying this T cell receptor beta chain was found many times. Its antigen is not known. This record comes from a study of T cell repertoires in cytomegalovirus infection. As for the study in general: In public TCR beta signatures, there were indications of both CMV infection and matching HLA type. Regarding the study as a whole: Summed frequency of public TCR beta families distinguished CMV carriers with the relevant HLA.

TCRdb processed the reads anew with MiXCR; each CDR3 protein has one entry. Here the sample spans fewer than 550,000 distinct CDR3 sequences, about 26% being singletons. Sequencing used PBMCs. The sequence derives from a human donor in good health (CMV status not recorded). Some clones in this sample may be carry-over from other donors' samples.

DNA of the CDR3: TGTGCCAGCAGCTCCGCCCCTAGCACAGATACGCAGTATTTT. It is translated as CASSSAPSTDTQYF. J is TRBJ2-3 and V is TRBV7-2; D not resolved. The CDR3 has 14 amino acids. V lost 4 bases and J lost 0, with 8 bases in between. Germline V gives CDR1 SGHTA, CDR2 FQGNSA.